This is a list of T cell receptor beta chains from one sample in a study of regulatory T cells in long-lasting Graves disease. MiXCR, applied by TCRdb to the multiplex PCR reads, yields one record per CDR3 protein. This table holds about 470,000 distinct CDR3 sequences, approximately 15% found once. The sample was also reused in another study, on T cells in Graves' hyperthyroidism and ophthalmopathy.

Sequencing used peripheral blood mononuclear cells (PBMCs), obtained at new diagnosis, from a patient treated with antithyroid drugs. The receptors originated from a woman in her twenties or thirties with Graves disease. CDR3s include the opening cysteine and the closing phenylalanine or tryptophan. The D gene is left open where the match is weak. Where a row states a size, it is once, few, many or the class of an expanded clone; other rows omit it.

NA	NA	TRBV9	TRBJ2-1	CASSGGLNNEQFF	TGTGCCAGCAGCGGGGGACTCAACAATGAGCAGTTCTTC
few	NA	TRBV2	TRBJ2-7	CASSGSAPYEQYF	TGTGCCAGCAGCGGTAGCGCCCCTTACGAGCAGTACTTC
many	TRBD1	TRBV5-1	TRBJ1-1	CASSWTGASKNTEAFF	TGCGCCAGCAGCTGGACAGGGGCCTCTAAGAACACTGAAGCTTTCTTT
NA	NA	TRBV2	TRBJ2-3	CASSDGTRRPPYF	TGTGCCAGCAGTGACGGGACCCGCCGTCCACCGTATTTT
many	NA	TRBV4-1	TRBJ2-7	CASSHYLRGGEQYF	TGCGCCAGCAGCCATTACCTTAGGGGGGGCGAGCAGTACTTC
many	TRBD2	TRBV3-1	TRBJ2-3	CASSPHLGLAGGSTDTQYF	TGTGCCAGCAGCCCACACCTCGGACTAGCGGGAGGGTCTACAGATACGCAGTATTTT
NA	NA	TRBV29-1	TRBJ2-2	CSVMDRGPNTGELFF	TGCAGCGTTATGGATAGGGGCCCGAACACCGGGGAGCTGTTTTTT
NA	NA	TRBV7-6	TRBJ1-4	CASRSTGYAPREKLFF	TGTGCCAGCAGAAGCACAGGTTACGCGCCTCGCGAAAAACTGTTTTTT
many	TRBD1	TRBV12-3/TRBV12-4	TRBJ1-1	CASIAGGPEAFF	TGTGCCAGCATCGCAGGGGGGCCTGAAGCTTTCTTT
once	NA	TRBV6-1	TRBJ1-4	CASSSVPMGEKLFF	TGTGCCAGCAGCTCGGTCCCGATGGGAGAAAAACTGTTTTTT
NA	NA	TRBV20-1	TRBJ1-4	CSAKGSREKLFF	TGCAGTGCTAAGGGCAGCAGAGAAAAACTGTTTTTT
few	TRBD1	TRBV28	TRBJ1-5	CASSSDRAAGNQHF	TGTGCCAGCAGCTCAGACAGGGCAGCAGGAAACCAGCATTTT
many	NA	TRBV2	TRBJ1-1	CASAGNTEAFF	TGTGCCAGTGCAGGGAACACTGAAGCTTTCTTT
NA	TRBD2	TRBV5-4	TRBJ2-2	CASSFRLAGDTGELFF	TGTGCCAGCAGTTTTAGACTAGCGGGAGACACCGGGGAGCTGTTTTTT
many	TRBD2	TRBV20-1	TRBJ2-5	CSARLAGGNQETQYF	TGCAGTGCTAGACTAGCGGGAGGGAACCAAGAGACCCAGTACTTC
many	TRBD2	TRBV12-3/TRBV12-4	TRBJ2-7	CASSLRLAYEQYF	TGTGCCAGCAGTCTACGACTAGCATACGAGCAGTACTTC
NA	TRBD2	TRBV6-5	TRBJ2-7	CASSYQSTAGEYEQYF	TGTGCCAGCAGTTACCAGAGTACCGCGGGGGAGTACGAGCAGTACTTC
many	NA	TRBV12-3/TRBV12-4	TRBJ2-1	CASRTDRTTGSYNEQFF	TGTGCCAGCAGAACAGACCGAACTACGGGCTCCTACAATGAGCAGTTCTTC
NA	NA	TRBV29-1	TRBJ2-7	CSVSDPLGRASYEQYF	TGCAGCGTTTCCGACCCATTGGGAAGAGCGTCCTACGAGCAGTACTTC
many	NA	TRBV2	TRBJ1-2	CASSEGQLEGYTF	TGTGCCAGCAGTGAAGGACAGTTGGAGGGCTACACCTTC
once	TRBD2	TRBV12-3/TRBV12-4	TRBJ2-7	CTSSPGLAGLYEQYF	TGTACCAGCAGCCCAGGACTAGCGGGACTCTACGAGCAGTACTTC
NA	NA	TRBV28	TRBJ2-7	CASSPRLADEQYF	TGTGCCAGCAGTCCAAGACTGGCGGACGAGCAGTACTTC
NA	NA	TRBV4-1	TRBJ1-5	CASSQDEIGNQPQHF	TGCGCCAGCAGCCAAGACGAAATAGGGAATCAGCCCCAGCATTTT
many	NA	TRBV20-1	TRBJ2-5	CSARGGRGETQYF	TGCAGTGCTAGAGGGGGGAGGGGGGAGACCCAGTACTTC
few	NA	TRBV20-1	TRBJ2-3	CSASPTWGESTDTQYF	TGCAGTGCTAGTCCCACATGGGGGGAGAGCACAGATACGCAGTATTTT
few	NA	TRBV14	TRBJ2-4	CASSPRASQAKNIQYF	TGTGCCAGCAGCCCGCGGGCCTCCCAAGCCAAAAACATTCAGTACTTC
NA	TRBD1	TRBV4-1	TRBJ2-5	CASSQGQGVVETQYF	TGCGCCAGCAGCCAAGGACAGGGTGTGGTAGAGACCCAGTACTTC
many	NA	TRBV28	TRBJ1-4	CASRGQGEKLFF	TGTGCCAGCAGAGGACAAGGAGAAAAACTGTTTTTT
many	NA	TRBV12-3/TRBV12-4	TRBJ2-1	CASSPTHRYNEQFF	TGTGCCAGCAGTCCGACGCATAGATACAATGAGCAGTTCTTC
NA	NA	TRBV7-9	TRBJ2-1	CVSSRIYNEQFF	TGTGTCAGCAGCCGGATCTACAATGAGCAGTTCTTC
many	TRBD1	TRBV5-6	TRBJ1-4	CASSFGTENEKLFF	TGTGCCAGCAGCTTCGGGACAGAGAATGAAAAACTGTTTTTT
few	TRBD2	TRBV4-1	TRBJ2-7	CASSRAGLAGSNSYEQYF	TGCGCCAGCAGCCGGGCCGGACTAGCGGGGAGTAACTCCTACGAGCAGTACTTC
few	NA	TRBV5-5	TRBJ1-2	CASSPSEGRPSYGYTF	TGTGCCAGCAGCCCGTCGGAGGGGAGGCCTTCCTATGGCTACACCTTC
many	NA	TRBV18	TRBJ1-1	CASSPPLRNTEAFF	TGTGCCAGCTCACCACCACTGCGAAACACTGAAGCTTTCTTT
few	NA	TRBV28	TRBJ1-4	CASSSTAQGWGEKLFF	TGTGCCAGCAGTTCGACCGCTCAGGGTTGGGGGGAAAAACTGTTTTTT
many	TRBD2	TRBV7-9	TRBJ2-7	CASTSPSGLAGDEQYF	TGTGCCAGCACGTCCCCCTCGGGACTAGCGGGAGACGAGCAGTACTTC
NA	NA	TRBV20-1	TRBJ1-3	CSASRAGGTGNTIYF	TGCAGTGCTAGTAGGGCTGGGGGTACTGGAAACACCATATATTTT
many	TRBD2	TRBV2	TRBJ2-1	CASSGSGRSYNEQFF	TGTGCCAGCAGTGGTAGCGGGAGGTCTTACAATGAGCAGTTCTTC
many	NA	TRBV19	TRBJ1-1	CASSGSALTAFF	TGTGCCAGTAGTGGGAGCGCCCTTACAGCTTTCTTT
NA	NA	TRBV19	TRBJ1-1	CASSIEGDAEAFF	TGTGCCAGTAGTATAGAGGGAGACGCTGAAGCTTTCTTT
many	TRBD1	TRBV12-3/TRBV12-4	TRBJ2-7	CASRTGTGVGEQYF	TGTGCCAGCAGGACCGGGACAGGGGTAGGTGAGCAGTACTTC
many	NA	TRBV2	TRBJ2-6	CASTKGTDASGANVLTF	TGTGCCAGCACCAAGGGGACGGATGCGTCTGGGGCCAACGTCCTGACTTTC
many	TRBD2	TRBV10-3	TRBJ2-1	CAISAGSGLADLNEQFF	TGTGCCATCAGTGCCGGGTCGGGACTAGCGGATCTCAATGAGCAGTTCTTC
few	NA	TRBV12-5	TRBJ1-1	CASGFNRAMNTEAFF	TGTGCTAGTGGTTTTAACAGGGCGATGAACACTGAAGCTTTCTTT
few	TRBD2	TRBV7-3	TRBJ2-5	CASSLTGELAGGETQYF	TGTGCCAGCAGCTTAACGGGGGAACTAGCGGGTGGAGAGACCCAGTACTTC
many	NA	TRBV11-2	TRBJ2-5	CASSSGVQETQYF	TGTGCCAGCAGCTCCGGGGTTCAAGAGACCCAGTACTTC
many	NA	TRBV11-2	TRBJ2-4	CASSLRDTPPKNIQYF	TGTGCCAGCAGCTTACGGGACACGCCGCCCAAAAACATTCAGTACTTC
NA	TRBD1	TRBV6-2/TRBV6-3	TRBJ2-5	CASSYGQGSPETQYF	TGTGCCAGCAGTTACGGACAGGGGTCCCCGGAGACCCAGTACTTC
many	NA	TRBV3-1	TRBJ1-6	CASSQGSRGKSPLHF	TGTGCCAGCAGCCAAGGGAGCAGGGGCAAATCACCCCTCCACTTT
many	NA	TRBV5-1	TRBJ2-2	CASSLLWDNVGGELFF	TGCGCCAGCAGCCTACTCTGGGACAACGTCGGCGGGGAGCTGTTTTTT
many	TRBD1	TRBV5-6	TRBJ2-7	CASSLSRGHYEQYF	TGTGCCAGCAGCTTGTCCAGGGGGCATTACGAGCAGTACTTC
many	NA	TRBV30	TRBJ2-7	CAWKRSAYEQYF	TGTGCCTGGAAGAGGTCAGCCTACGAGCAGTACTTC
many	NA	TRBV12-3/TRBV12-4	TRBJ2-7	CASKGGRAEQYF	TGTGCCAGCAAAGGAGGCAGGGCCGAGCAGTACTTC
many	NA	TRBV2	TRBJ2-3	CASSSGESTDTQYF	TGTGCCAGCAGTTCCGGGGAAAGCACAGATACGCAGTATTTT